The 2 T cell receptor beta chains presented below share a single source sample, sequenced in a study of blood T cell repertoires in COVID-19. Using immunoSEQ multiplex PCR, the repertoire was profiled, and TCRdb retains in-frame clones only, with some absent. Altogether some 200,000 clones are present, 87% being singletons, with the ten largest covering roughly 0.9%. Sequencing used peripheral blood. The receptors shown here come from a woman aged 18-30 years who had recovered from COVID-19.

The chain has TRBV24-1 and TRBJ2-6; possible D gene TRBD1, 6 bases. CDR1 and CDR2 (germline): KGHDR, SFDVKD. CDR3 size: 16 residues. The V gene lost 7 bases and the J gene lost 4 bases, with 16 bases spanning the gap. CDR3 amino acids: CATSGVTGKGANVLTF. The CDR3 coding sequence is TGTGCCACCAGCGGAGTTACAGGGAAGGGGGCCAACGTCCTGACTTTC.

This clone was picked up one time. This rearrangement joins TRBV2 to TRBJ1-4; D gene unclear. The germline gives CDR1 SNHLY, CDR2 FYNNEI. The ends were cut back, 4 bases at V and 7 bases at J, with 13 bases in the middle. CDR3 length equals 14 residues. The CDR3 is CASSAEVPGEKLFF. The DNA of the CDR3 is TGTGCCAGCAGTGCGGAAGTTCCGGGTGAAAAACTGTTTTTT.